Included here is one T cell receptor beta chain sequence, with context. This clone is described as medium-sized (0.01 to 0.1%). Its antigen remains undetermined. Base quality data are lacking; no much larger clone is found one base away. TCRbeta CDR3 regions were immunosequenced from genomic DNA with the immunoSEQ Assay. Before high-throughput sequencing, the genomic DNA was amplified using bias-controlled multiplex PCR. The study's own analysis went as follows. To quantify the absolute abundance of each unique TCRbeta CDR3 region, the sequences were collapsed and filtered. Clonality, defined as 1 minus Pielou's evenness, was calculated using only productive rearrangements. To compute tumor T-cell fraction, TCRbeta template counts were normalized to usable DNA, with usable DNA estimated from several housekeeping genes. Clones with significantly greater frequencies in on-treatment versus baseline samples were identified using a previously published method. TCRdb limited this immuneACCESS table to in-frame rearrangements with V and J called. A share of clones is missing; checked studies link under half to unresolved V genes, and the rest is unexplained. V, J and clone size reflect that table, while D and trimming were determined from the DNA. Within this sample are just over 7,000 clones, with approximately 22% of them counted one time only. Together, the top ten hold roughly 12% of the sample.

The record originates from a study of sequential checkpoint blockade in melanoma (dated by TCRdb to between 2019 and 2020). Study-level background: Using 1:1 randomization, the trial assigned patients either to first-line nivolumab followed by ipilimumab (arm A) or to ipilimumab followed by nivolumab (arm B). Maintenance nivolumab came after both trial sequences. DNA from 75 to 100 melanoma tumor samples collected before treatment underwent TCRbeta immunosequencing. For about two dozen patients, matched tumor biopsies were obtained before treatment and at week 13, following single-agent nivolumab (arm A) or ipilimumab (arm B). Around 80% of the matched tumor biopsy pairs taken before and after treatment were from the same lesion.

According to the study, the label for this sample's treatment or condition signals: randomized to nivolumab then ipilimumab (arm A) or the reverse (arm B). None of the trial patients had been given prior DNA-damaging chemotherapy. CheckMate 064, a randomized, open-label phase II trial of sequential checkpoint blockade, was the source of the samples, all of which came from patients with melanoma. Tumor TCR sequencing used genomic DNA from formalin-fixed paraffin-embedded (FFPE) tissue samples. The paper as a whole reports these results and caveats: Small sample sizes and reduced statistical power limited the within-arm analyses of tumor T-cell fraction. The response-prediction model combining TCR metrics and mutation burden needs validation in larger, independent patient cohorts. PD-L1 staining and CD8+ T-cell counts correlated with tumor T-cell fraction and clonality, whereas mutational load did not. In the nivolumab-first arm (arm A), pretreatment tumor TIL clonality was associated with response (P = .04). Patients with increases in tumor T-cell fraction and clonality by week 13 were approximately 30 times more likely to achieve clinical benefit.

CDR1 and CDR2 are drawn from the germline V gene: WSHSY, SAAADI. V is cut by 4 bases and J by 1 base, and the space between the germline ends is 7 bases. Counted from cysteine to phenylalanine, this CDR3 has 13 amino acids. CDR3 DNA only is kept here, 39 bases in frame from base 1. The sequences come from tumor tissue (inferred from file names), collected from a patient given nivolumab and ipilimumab in sequence. The rearranged chain carries TRBV10-2 and TRBJ1-1; a tentative D match to TRBD1 spans 6 bases. This TCR was recovered from a human donor with melanoma. The nucleotides read TGCGCCAGCAGTGCACAGGGGAACACTGAAGCTTTCTTT. Translated, it reads CASSAQGNTEAFF.